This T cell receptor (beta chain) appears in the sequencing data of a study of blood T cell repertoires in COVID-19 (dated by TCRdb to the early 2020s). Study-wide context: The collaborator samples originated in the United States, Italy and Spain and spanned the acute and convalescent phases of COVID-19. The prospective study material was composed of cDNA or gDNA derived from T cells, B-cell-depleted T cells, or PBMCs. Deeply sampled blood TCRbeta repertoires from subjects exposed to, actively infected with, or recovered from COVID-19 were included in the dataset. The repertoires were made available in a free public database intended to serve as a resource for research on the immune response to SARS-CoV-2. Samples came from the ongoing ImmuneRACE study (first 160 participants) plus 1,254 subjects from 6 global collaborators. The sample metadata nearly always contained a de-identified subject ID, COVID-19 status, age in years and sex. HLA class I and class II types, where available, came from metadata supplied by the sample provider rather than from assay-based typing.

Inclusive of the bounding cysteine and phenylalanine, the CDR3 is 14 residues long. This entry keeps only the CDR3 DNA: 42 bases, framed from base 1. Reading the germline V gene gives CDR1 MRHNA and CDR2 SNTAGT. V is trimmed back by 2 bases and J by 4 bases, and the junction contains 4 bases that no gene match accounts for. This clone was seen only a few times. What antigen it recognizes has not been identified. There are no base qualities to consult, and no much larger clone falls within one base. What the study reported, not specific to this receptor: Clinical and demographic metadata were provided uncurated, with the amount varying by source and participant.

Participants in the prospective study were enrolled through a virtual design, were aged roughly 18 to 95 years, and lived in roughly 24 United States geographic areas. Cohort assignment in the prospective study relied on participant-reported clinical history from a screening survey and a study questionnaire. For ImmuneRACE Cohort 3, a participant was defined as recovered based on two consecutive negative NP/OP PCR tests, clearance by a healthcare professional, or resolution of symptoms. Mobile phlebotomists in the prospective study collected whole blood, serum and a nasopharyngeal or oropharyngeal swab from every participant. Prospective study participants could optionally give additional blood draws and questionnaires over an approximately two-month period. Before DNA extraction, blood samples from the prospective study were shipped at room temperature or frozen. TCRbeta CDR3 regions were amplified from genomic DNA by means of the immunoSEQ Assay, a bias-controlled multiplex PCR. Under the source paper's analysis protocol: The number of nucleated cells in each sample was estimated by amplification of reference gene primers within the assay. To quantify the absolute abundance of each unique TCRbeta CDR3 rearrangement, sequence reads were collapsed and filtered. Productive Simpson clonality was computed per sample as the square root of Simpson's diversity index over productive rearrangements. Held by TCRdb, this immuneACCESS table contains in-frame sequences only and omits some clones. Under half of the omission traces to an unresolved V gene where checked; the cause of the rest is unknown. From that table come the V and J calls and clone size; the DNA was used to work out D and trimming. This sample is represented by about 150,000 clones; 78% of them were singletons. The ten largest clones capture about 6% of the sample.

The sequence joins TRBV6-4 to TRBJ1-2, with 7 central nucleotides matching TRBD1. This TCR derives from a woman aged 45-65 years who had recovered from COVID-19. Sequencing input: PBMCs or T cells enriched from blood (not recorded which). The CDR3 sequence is CASSDLQGGYGYTF. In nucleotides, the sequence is TGTGCCAGCAGTGACCTCCAGGGGGGCTATGGCTACACCTTC.